This T cell receptor beta chain is from a study of CD8 T cells in Susac syndrome. CD8+ and CD4+ T cells taken from blood had their TCR beta sequenced. TEMRA cells underwent FACS enrichment and CD8+ and CD4+ T cells underwent negative isolation. CDR1 is SEHNR, CDR2 FQNEAQ, per germline (reference sequence). CDR3 length: 14 residues. With random hexamers, reverse transcription was performed on roughly 0.45 to 1 ug of RNA. The CDR3 of TCR beta was amplified by immunoSEQ multiplex PCR across 54 Vbeta and 13 Jbeta. MiXCR, run by TCRdb on the immunoSEQ multiplex PCR reads, gives a single entry per CDR3 protein. Among 250,000 to 350,000 distinct CDR3 sequences listed, around 92% were seen once. A word on this clonotype: An end of the junction differs from the germline gene, which may be a read error.

Sequences were obtained from CD4+ T cells from PBMCs. The origin of this receptor is a human donor with multiple sclerosis. V is TRBV7-9 and J is TRBJ1-1, with a weak D call TRBD1 (5 bases). CDR3 bases: TGTGCCAGCAGTTTAGCGCGGGGGGGCACTGAAGCTTTCTTT. Translation: CASSLARGGTEAFF.